This TCR beta chain derives from a study of response to subunit inactivated influenza vaccine. The study, taken as a whole, reports: The authors put forward the suggestion that each seasonal influenza vaccination may bring in only a limited number of new T cells.

TCRdb fed the RT-PCR reads into MiXCR, producing one record per CDR3 protein. The sample lists approximately 500,000 distinct CDR3 sequences, 13% occurring once. Details on this clonotype: The antigen is unknown.

Between the trimmed V and J ends, which lost 2 bases and 9 bases, there was a span of 13 bases. Germline values: CDR1 SEHNR, CDR2 FQNEAQ (reference sequence). The length of the CDR3 is 13 residues. This chain joins TRBV7-9 and TRBJ2-5; D is possibly TRBD2 (5 bases). This receptor was identified in a man in his fifties who received an inactivated influenza vaccine. The sequencing here drew on PBMCs from blood, taken 45 days after vaccination. The CDR3 here is CASSLTGELAQYF. In DNA, the CDR3 is TGTGCCAGCAGCTTAACCGGGGAACTTGCCCAGTACTTC.